This T cell receptor beta chain was sequenced during a study of blood T cell repertoires in COVID-19 (dated by TCRdb to between 2020 and 2021). In terms of the full investigation: Samples from collaborators originated in the United States, Italy and Spain and spanned both the acute and convalescent phases of COVID-19. The material from the prospective study consisted of cDNA or gDNA derived from T cells, B-cell-depleted T cells, or PBMCs. Subjects who had been exposed to COVID-19, were actively infected with it, or had recovered from it provided the deeply sampled blood TCRbeta repertoires that made up the dataset. The repertoires were released in a freely available public database intended as a resource for research on the immune response to SARS-CoV-2. Samples came from the ongoing ImmuneRACE study (first 160 participants) plus 1,254 subjects from 6 global collaborators. A de-identified subject ID, COVID-19 status, age in years and sex were almost always included in the sample metadata. Where HLA class I and class II types were available, the types were taken from metadata supplied by the sample provider, not from assay-based typing.

Measured from the cysteine to the phenylalanine, the CDR3 is 16 residues long. Only CDR3 DNA remains: 48 bases, in frame from the first base. Trimmed from V: 2 bases; trimmed from J: 5 bases; junction bases lacking a gene match: 3. CDR1 and CDR2 are read off the germline V gene as KGHDR and SFDVKD. TCRbeta CDR3 regions were amplified from genomic DNA using the immunoSEQ Assay, a bias-controlled multiplex PCR. In the authors' own workflow: Within the assay, amplification of reference gene primers was used to estimate how many nucleated cells each sample contained. Sequence reads were collapsed and filtered to measure the absolute abundance of every unique TCRbeta CDR3 rearrangement. Productive Simpson clonality was computed per sample as the square root of Simpson's diversity index over productive rearrangements. TCRdb mirrors the immuneACCESS table, restricted to in-frame sequences. Some clones are absent from its copies; in checked studies, under half trace to an unresolved V gene, and the reason for the others is unknown. V and J calls and clone size are copied from that table; D and trimming were computed from the DNA. The sample has more than 250,000 clones on record, around 87% of them singletons. 1% of the sample rests with the top ten.

Collaborating institutions collected whole blood in K2EDTA tubes following their own protocols. Collaborator samples were shipped for TCRbeta analysis as frozen whole blood, isolated PBMCs, or DNA extracted from either sample type. Study-level results and caveats: Clinical and demographic metadata were provided uncurated, with the amount varying by source and participant.

With respect to this clone: Its antigen is currently not known. No much larger clone exists at a distance of one base, and base qualities are not known.

The sequencing sample was made of peripheral blood. The receptor chain draws on TRBV24-1 and TRBJ2-1, with 12 bases aligning to TRBD2. The receptor comes from a man aged 45-65 years with active or convalescent COVID-19. CDR3 loop: CATSDSSGRDNNEQFF. The DNA sequence reads TGTGCCACCAGTGATTCTAGCGGGAGGGATAACAATGAGCAGTTCTTC.